A single T cell receptor beta chain is shown here with its context. Its antigen remains unidentified. Trimming removed 6 bases at V and 0 bases at J, with 3 bases between. Germline CDR1 MDHEN, CDR2 SYDVKM. The CDR3 has 11 residues. Measured with immunoSEQ multiplex PCR; TCRdb has only the in-frame clones, and not every one. The sample holds around 34,000 clones, 85% to 90% seen once. This entry belongs to a study of CD8 T cells in acute hepatitis C reinfection. At the level of the study: CD8+ T cells recognizing the HCV NS3-1073 epitope were profiled acutely and after viral clearance.

Points from the study as a whole: Preferential TRBV04 and TRBV06 usage appeared in all groups and was not explained by the naive pool.

This sample's time point: naive CD8 control sorted from an acute-time-point sample. The rearrangement links TRBV28 to TRBJ2-7; D not certain. Material for sequencing was naive CD8+ T cells from PBMCs. This TCR came from a man aged 30 to 45 with chronic hepatitis C. The CDR3: CASSHSYEQYF. The CDR3 region has the DNA TGTGCCAGCAGCCACTCCTACGAGCAGTACTTC. The full variable domain, in which reference TRBV28 and TRBJ2-7 provide the parts outside the CDR3, is DVKVTQSSRYLVKRTGEKVFLECVQDMDHENMFWYRQDPGLGLRLIYFSYDVKMKEKGDIPEGYSVSREKKERFSLILESASTNQTSMYLCASSHSYEQYFGPGTRLTVT.